The clone carrying this TCR beta chain came up a few times. Alongside a J-beta primer mix, a sample-barcoded 5' primer served in a second PCR lasting roughly 7 to 11 cycles. MiXCR was run by TCRdb on the 5' RACE reads, yielding one entry per CDR3 protein. Of about 580,000 distinct CDR3 sequences in the sample, roughly 43% were seen once. These data originate in a study of blood T cells in healthy people across ages. This CDR3 has 13 amino acids. Between the trimmed V and J ends, which lost 6 bases and 5 bases, there was a span of 14 bases. In germline, CDR1 is DFQATT, CDR2 SNEGSKA (reference sequence).

The sample taken for sequencing was blood. The genes are TRBV20-1 and TRBJ1-5; weak D call: TRBD1 (6 bases). This TCR was sampled from an elderly man in good health. The CDR3 nucleotides are TGCAGTGCCTCCGGACAGACGGATCAGCCCCAGCATTTT. It yields the protein CSASGQTDQPQHF.